What follows are 30 T cell receptor beta chains derived from one specimen sequenced in a study of T cells expressing NK-cell markers. TCRdb re-called the 5' RACE reads; every CDR3 protein appears as one record, without DNA. This table holds a few hundred thousand distinct CDR3 sequences. Input material: blood T cells: a sorted CD56 or NKG2C T cell subset, CD4+ or CD8+ T cells, or bulk PBMC T cells (not recorded which). The receptors come from a man aged 18-75 years in good health.

This sequence joins TRBV11-2 and TRBJ1-1; TCRdb gives TRBD1 as the D gene, but with no DNA this cannot be confirmed. There are 15 residues in the CDR3. Germline V gene sequence: CDR1 SGHAT, CDR2 FQNNGV. This chain's CDR3 is CASSLVPGRSTEAFF.

The chain is built from TRBV6-2 or TRBV6-3 and TRBJ2-7; TCRdb proposes TRBD2, but this gene call is untestable without DNA. This CDR3 comprises 13 residues. Per germline, CDR1 MNHEY and CDR2 SVGEGT. The CDR3 spells CASADEPIYEQYF.

The chain's CDR3 is CASRYLLTDTQYF. The chain joins TRBV10-2 to TRBJ2-3. The CDR3 has 13 amino acids. Germline loops: CDR1 WSHSY, CDR2 SAAADI.

The chain recombines TRBV29-1 with TRBJ2-7; checking the TCRdb D call of TRBD1 is not possible without DNA. CDR1 and CDR2 from the germline V gene are SQVTM and ANQGSEA. The CDR3 totals 15 residues. This chain's CDR3 is CSVDKGQKPTYEQYF.

V usage is TRBV6-5 and J usage is TRBJ1-2; TCRdb selects TRBD1, and the lack of DNA leaves this call unchecked. The CDR3 is made up of 13 amino acids. The germline CDR1 and CDR2 sequences are MNHEY and SVGAGI. CDR3 in amino acids: CASSYRGYYGYTF.

The chain has TRBV7-9 and TRBJ2-3; with no DNA, the TCRdb D assignment of TRBD1 cannot be verified. This CDR3 is built from 15 residues. In germline, CDR1 is SEHNR, CDR2 FQNEAQ (reference sequence). The CDR3 loop is CASSRTGGGTDTQYF.

CDR3 sequence: CATLRPSGANVLTF. The rearrangement links TRBV7-2 to TRBJ2-6; TCRdb lists TRBD2, though no DNA is available to test this call. CDR1 is SGHTA and CDR2 is FQGNSA in the germline V gene. The CDR3 sequence is 14 residues long.

The chain recombines TRBV7-9 with TRBJ2-1. This CDR3 has 16 amino acids. Per the germline V gene, CDR1 is SEHNR and CDR2 is FQNEAQ (reference sequence). CDR3 region: CASSIYIVSAYNEQFF.

The chain employs TRBV5-1 and TRBJ2-7; TCRdb indicates TRBD1, and absent DNA this call remains unverified. The germline V gene encodes CDR1 SGHRS and CDR2 YFSETQ. CDR3 length: 16 residues. CDR3 region: CASSLGARVQGYEQYF. Full variable domain (missing parts from reference TRBV5-1 and TRBJ2-7): KAGVTQTPRYLIKTRGQQVTLSCSPISGHRSVSWYQQTPGQGLQFLFEYFSETQRNKGNFPGRFSGRQFSNSRSEMNVSTLELGDSALYLCASSLGARVQGYEQYFGPGTRLTVT.

The chain couples TRBV20-1 to TRBJ2-5; TCRdb gives TRBD1 as the D gene, but with no DNA this cannot be confirmed. The CDR3 extends over 19 amino acids. The germline V gene has CDR1 DFQATT and CDR2 SNEGSKA (reference sequence). The CDR3 region is CSARKGRAGVSNHQETQYF.

The genes are TRBV7-3 and TRBJ2-1; the TCRdb call, TRBD1, lacks DNA for checking. Germline lookup yields CDR1 SGHTA and CDR2 FQGTGA. This CDR3 contains 16 residues. The CDR3 is CASSPLHPTGIGEQFF.

This rearrangement joins TRBV14 to TRBJ2-7. This CDR3 has 13 residues. Germline V gives CDR1 SGHDN, CDR2 FVKESK. CDR3 protein: CASSQDVPTKQYF.

The genes are TRBV20-1 and TRBJ2-5; TCRdb names TRBD2, which stays unverified in the absence of DNA. CDR1 is DFQATT, CDR2 SNEGSKA, per germline (reference sequence). The CDR3 length is 17 residues. Here the CDR3 reads CSAVAGGRTNSRETQYF.

The gene calls are TRBV30 and TRBJ1-1. The CDR3 is 15 amino acids. Germline CDR1 and CDR2: GTSNPN and SVGIG (reference sequence). The CDR3 loop reads CAWSADAYMNTEAFF.

The chain combines TRBV7-2 with TRBJ1-4; the TRBD1 assignment by TCRdb is unverifiable without DNA. The germline V gene encodes CDR1 SGHTA and CDR2 FQGNSA. The CDR3 extends over 14 amino acids. The CDR3 protein is CASSKDRGAEKLFF.

The CDR3 reads CADRVQINTEAFF. The V call is TRBV5-5, the J call TRBJ1-1. CDR1 SGHKS and CDR2 YYEKEE come from the germline V gene (reference sequence). The CDR3 is made up of 13 amino acids.

The chain is built from TRBV12-3 or TRBV12-4 and TRBJ1-1; TCRdb gives TRBD1 as the D gene, but with no DNA this cannot be confirmed. This CDR3 comprises 13 residues. The CDR3 is CASSTERQGSAFF.

The V gene is TRBV20-1, the J gene TRBJ2-1; TCRdb's D call of TRBD2 is untestable without DNA. Germline V gene data show CDR1 as DFQATT and CDR2 as SNEGSKA (reference sequence). The CDR3 extends over 16 amino acids. The CDR3 spells CSARDPSGGDYNEQFF.

This chain links TRBV7-9 with TRBJ2-5. The CDR3 has 12 residues. The germline V gene has CDR1 SEHNR and CDR2 FQNEAQ (reference sequence). CDR3 loop: CASSLGEGLQYF.

V is TRBV6-4 and J is TRBJ1-2; TCRdb selects TRBD1, and the lack of DNA leaves this call unchecked. Germline lookup yields CDR1 MRHNA and CDR2 SNTAGT. CDR3 length: 13 residues. This chain's CDR3 is CASRMDTGYGYTF.

The rearrangement joins TRBV21-1 to TRBJ2-5; TCRdb's D call, TRBD2, is unchecked because there is no DNA. TRBV21-1 is described as a pseudogene. The CDR3 consists of 13 residues. The CDR3 loop is CASKGPIPGTQYF.

The rearrangement links TRBV14 to TRBJ2-6. CDR3 size: 17 residues. Looked up from germline, CDR1 is SGHDN and CDR2 is FVKESK. This CDR3 reads CASSQDLGFSGANVLTF.

The chain joins TRBV4-2 to TRBJ2-5; the TCRdb D gene call, TRBD1, has no DNA to confirm it. Germline CDR1 LGHNA, CDR2 YNFKEQ. This CDR3 spans 12 amino acids. The CDR3 region is CASSQNTGVQYF.

The gene calls are TRBV6-6 and TRBJ2-1. The CDR3 extends over 11 amino acids. Germline V gene data show CDR1 as MNHNY and CDR2 as SVGAGI (reference sequence). The CDR3 here is CASSYLSEQFF.

The chain carries TRBV5-1 and TRBJ2-7; checking the TCRdb D call of TRBD1 is not possible without DNA. The CDR3 covers 16 residues. Germline V gives CDR1 SGHRS, CDR2 YFSETQ. The CDR3 loop is CASSINPQGSSYEQYF.

This rearrangement joins TRBV6-5 to TRBJ2-5; TCRdb's D call, TRBD2, is unchecked because there is no DNA. The CDR3 spans 16 residues. Germline V CDR1 and CDR2: MNHEY, SVGAGI. The CDR3 spells CASSYGTSPLQETQYF.

V and J are TRBV7-9 and TRBJ2-2; TCRdb returns TRBD1, unconfirmable since there is no DNA. The CDR3 is made up of 14 amino acids. Germline V gene data show CDR1 as SEHNR and CDR2 as FQNEAQ (reference sequence). This chain's CDR3 is CASSWGRDGGELFF.

This rearrangement joins TRBV7-9 to TRBJ2-7; TCRdb's D call of TRBD2 is untestable without DNA. Looked up from germline, CDR1 is SEHNR and CDR2 is FQNEAQ (reference sequence). The CDR3 has 15 amino acids. The chain's CDR3 is CASSLSGGPPYEQYF.

CDR3 protein: CAIRRRALGAGTSYNEQFF. The chain carries TRBV10-3 and TRBJ2-1; TCRdb returns TRBD2, unconfirmable since there is no DNA. Germline CDR1 is ENHRY and CDR2 is SYGVKD. This CDR3 spans 19 amino acids.

The genes are TRBV2 and TRBJ2-1. This CDR3 contains 14 residues. Germline CDR1 is SNHLY and CDR2 is FYNNEI. The chain's CDR3 is CASSVRMLGVEQFF.